The rows below give T cell receptor beta chains drawn from one sample of a study of blood T cell repertoires in COVID-19. The protocol was immunoSEQ multiplex PCR, while the TCRdb copy is restricted to in-frame clones and leaves out a portion. The repertoire holds approximately 70,000 clones, with roughly 88% as singletons. Specimen: peripheral blood. The receptor set was obtained from a man older than 75 with active or convalescent COVID-19. CDR3s include the opening cysteine and the closing phenylalanine or tryptophan. The order of the fields is V gene, D gene, clone size, J gene, CDR3 protein, CDR3 DNA. D genes are given only for firm matches. Some rows have no size entry. The others give once, few or many, or a class for an expanded clone.

TRBV7-9	TRBD1	-	TRBJ1-1	CASSTLDRGRAFF	TGTGCCAGCAGCACCCTGGACAGGGGACGAGCTTTCTTT
TRBV19	-	-	TRBJ2-7	CASSPGHLLSYEQYF	TGTGCCAGTAGCCCGGGACACCTTCTCTCCTACGAGCAGTACTTC
TRBV19	TRBD2	-	TRBJ2-7	CASSTTSGVSNEQYF	TGTGCCAGTAGTACGACTAGCGGGGTGTCGAACGAGCAGTACTTC
TRBV5-5	-	-	TRBJ2-7	CASSSVGYEQYF	TGTGCCAGCAGCTCGGTTGGCTACGAGCAGTACTTC
TRBV6-5	-	-	TRBJ1-4	CASSSGLATNEKLFF	TGTGCCAGCAGTTCGGGACTGGCAACTAATGAAAAACTGTTTTTT
TRBV18	-	-	TRBJ1-5	CASSMGRSNQPQHF	TGTGCCAGCTCAATGGGCCGGAGCAATCAGCCCCAGCATTTT
TRBV4-1	TRBD2	-	TRBJ2-5	CASSRQTSGGASQETQYF	TGCGCCAGCAGCCGGCAGACTAGCGGGGGAGCCTCCCAAGAGACCCAGTACTTC
TRBV5-4	TRBD1	-	TRBJ1-6	CASSNYPGGVRNSPLHF	TGTGCCAGCAGTAATTACCCAGGGGGCGTGCGGAATTCACCCCTCCACTTT
TRBV7-6	-	few	TRBJ1-6	CASSLDSPGNSPLHF	TGTGCCAGCAGCTTAGACAGTCCGGGGAATTCACCCCTCCACTTT
TRBV30	-	-	TRBJ2-1	CAWSLGGSYNEQFF	TGTGCCTGGAGTCTTGGCGGTTCCTACAATGAGCAGTTCTTC
TRBV30	-	-	TRBJ2-7	CAWSVGWQGSGYEQYF	TGTGCCTGGAGTGTAGGTTGGCAGGGAAGCGGGTACGAGCAGTACTTC
TRBV3-1/TRBV3-2	-	-	TRBJ1-5	CASSQGGRQPQHF	TGTGCCAGCAGCCAAGGGGGCAGACAGCCCCAGCATTTT
TRBV5-4	-	-	TRBJ1-2	CASSRDSSYGYTF	TGTGCCAGCAGCAGAGACAGCTCGTATGGCTACACCTTC
TRBV4-1	-	few	TRBJ1-1	CASSRDDRRNTEAFF	TGCGCCAGCAGCCGGGACGACAGGCGGAACACTGAAGCTTTCTTT
TRBV9	TRBD2	-	TRBJ2-2	CASSPRFGLAGGNTGELFF	TGTGCCAGCAGCCCTCGATTCGGGCTAGCGGGGGGGAACACCGGGGAGCTGTTTTTT
TRBV28	TRBD2	-	TRBJ2-7	CASRSLAVGLSEQYF	TGTGCCAGCAGATCACTAGCGGTCGGCTTGAGCGAGCAGTACTTC
TRBV6-5	TRBD1	-	TRBJ1-6	CASIPQGAYNSPLHF	TGTGCCAGCATTCCGCAGGGGGCCTATAATTCACCCCTCCACTTT
TRBV27	-	-	TRBJ1-6	CASSSAAYNSPLHF	TGTGCCAGCAGTTCAGCGGCCTATAATTCACCCCTCCACTTT
TRBV3-1/TRBV3-2	-	-	TRBJ1-3	CASSAGTPSGNTIYF	TGTGCCAGCAGCGCAGGGACACCCTCTGGAAACACCATATATTTT
TRBV6-6	-	-	TRBJ1-6	CASRRAGGAPLHF	TGTGCCAGCAGACGGGCGGGGGGCGCACCCCTCCACTTT
TRBV7-2	TRBD1	-	TRBJ1-2	CASSPDRDRGYTF	TGTGCCAGCAGCCCGGACAGGGATCGTGGCTACACCTTC
TRBV6-2/TRBV6-3	-	-	TRBJ2-4	CASSSTRIIQYF	TGTGCCAGCAGTTCCACTAGAATCATTCAGTACTTC
TRBV30	-	-	TRBJ1-3	CAWDEGGAPGNTIYF	TGTGCCTGGGACGAGGGCGGGGCCCCTGGAAACACCATATATTTT
TRBV10-3	TRBD1	few	TRBJ1-2	CAISVTFDRGGDGYTF	TGTGCCATCAGTGTAACCTTCGACAGGGGGGGAGATGGCTACACCTTC